A selection of T cell receptor beta chains follows, all from one sample in a study of shared clonotypes between healthy human individuals. Assay used: immunoSEQ multiplex PCR; TCRdb lists only in-frame clones, some missing. This sample yields around 2.1 million clones, of which about 92% are seen a single time; 1.5% to 2% belongs to the top ten. Input material: naive CD8+ T cells from PBMCs. These receptors were obtained from a man aged 18 to 30 in good health. Some clones in this sample may be carry-over from other donors' samples. CDR3s include the opening cysteine and the closing phenylalanine or tryptophan. A D gene is named only where the DNA matches it firmly. Size values are once, few and many counts, or a class for expanded clones, and some rows have none.

>TRBV19|15|NA|TRBD1|TRBJ2-1
TGTGCCAGTAGTCCCGGACAGGGAGGCTTCGATGAGCAGTTCTTC
CASSPGQGGFDEQFF
>TRBV9|12|once|NA|TRBJ2-7
TGTGCCAGCAGCGTAGAGGCGGGCGAGCAGTACTTC
CASSVEAGEQYF
>TRBV28|15|few|TRBD2|TRBJ2-1
TGTGCCAGCAGTCCGGGACTAGCGGCCTACAATGAGCAGTTCTTC
CASSPGLAAYNEQFF
>TRBV2|11|once|NA|TRBJ1-1
TGTGCCAGACAGGGAGGCTCAGAAGCTTTCTTT
CARQGGSEAFF
>TRBV5-6|17|NA|NA|TRBJ2-6
TGTGCCAGCAGCTTGGACAGCCACGTCTCTGGGGCCAACGTCCTGACTTTC
CASSLDSHVSGANVLTF
>TRBV28|15|NA|TRBD1|TRBJ2-7
TGTGCCAGCAGCCCAACCGACAGGGGGGCCTACGAGCAGTACTTC
CASSPTDRGAYEQYF
>TRBV13|15|NA|NA|TRBJ1-1
TGTGCCAGCAGGTCAACGGGGGCGTGGAGCACTGAAGCTTTCTTT
CASRSTGAWSTEAFF
>TRBV29-1|14|NA|NA|TRBJ1-2
TGCAGCGTTGCCCGCAGGGGATCGGACTATGGCTACACCTTC
CSVARRGSDYGYTF
>TRBV9|13|NA|TRBD1|TRBJ2-7
TGTGCCAGCAGCCTCCGGACAGGTGGCGAGCAGTACTTC
CASSLRTGGEQYF
>TRBV6-6|14|NA|TRBD2|TRBJ2-2
TGTGCCAGCAGTTTACGGGGGGAAAACGGGGAGCTGTTTTTT
CASSLRGENGELFF
>TRBV30|14|NA|NA|TRBJ2-3
TGTGCCTGGAGTGTAGGCGGGTTCACAGATACGCAGTATTTT
CAWSVGGFTDTQYF
>TRBV7-9|13|NA|NA|TRBJ2-7
TGTGCCAGCAGCTTAGGGACTCGGGACGAGCAGTACTTC
CASSLGTRDEQYF
>TRBV6-6|15|NA|NA|TRBJ2-7
TGTGCCAGCGGCCCTTATAGCGCCAACTCCTACGAGCAGTACTTC
CASGPYSANSYEQYF
>TRBV15|16|NA|TRBD2|TRBJ2-7
TGTGCCACCAGCGCCCGAACTAGCGGGAGACCCCACGAGCAGTACTTC
CATSARTSGRPHEQYF
>TRBV27|17|NA|NA|TRBJ2-7
TGTGCCAGCAGCCTTCAACCGACACCGGACTTCGCCTACGAGCAGTACTTC
CASSLQPTPDFAYEQYF
>TRBV2|13|NA|NA|TRBJ2-7
TGTGCCAGCAGTGGAGCCGGGGGTCTCGAGCAGTACTTC
CASSGAGGLEQYF
>TRBV15|16|NA|TRBD1|TRBJ2-3
TGTGCCACCAGCAGAGGCCGGAGACAGGGGGGAGATACGCAGTATTTT
CATSRGRRQGGDTQYF
>TRBV29-1|13|NA|NA|TRBJ2-7
TGCAGCGTTGAAGATAGGGTGACCTACGAGCAGTACTTC
CSVEDRVTYEQYF
>TRBV19|16|NA|NA|TRBJ2-7
TGTGCCAGTAGTATAAGGCCCCGCAACCCCTCCTACGAGCAGTACTTC
CASSIRPRNPSYEQYF
>TRBV19|13|NA|NA|TRBJ2-7
TGTGCCAGTAGTAACCCGGGACTCGGGGAGCAGTACTTC
CASSNPGLGEQYF
>TRBV4-1|15|NA|NA|TRBJ1-5
TGCGCCAGCAGCCAAGGTCGGACAGATGATCAGCCCCAGCATTTT
CASSQGRTDDQPQHF
>TRBV4-1|16|NA|TRBD2|TRBJ2-1
TGCGCCAGCAGCCACTCCGCTAGCGGGAGAGGTGATGAGCAGTTCTTC
CASSHSASGRGDEQFF
>TRBV25-1|16|NA|NA|TRBJ2-5
TGTGCCAGCAGTGACTACCGGGACCCCGAGTGGGAGACCCAGTACTTC
CASSDYRDPEWETQYF
>TRBV9|15|NA|NA|TRBJ1-1
TGTGCCAGCAGCGTAGGGGCAGGGTCGAACACTGAAGCTTTCTTT
CASSVGAGSNTEAFF
>TRBV14|12|NA|NA|TRBJ2-7
TGTGCCAGCAGCCAAGTCTTCGACGAGCAGTACTTC
CASSQVFDEQYF
>TRBV4-1|15|once|NA|TRBJ1-1
TGCGCCAGCAGCCAGAAGGACGGACAGAACACTGAAGCTTTCTTT
CASSQKDGQNTEAFF
>TRBV27|14|NA|NA|TRBJ2-7
TGTGCCAGCAGACCAGGGACTGCCACCTACGAGCAGTACTTC
CASRPGTATYEQYF
>TRBV6-6|14|NA|NA|TRBJ2-3
TGTGCCAGCAGTTACCAGCTTTACACAGATACGCAGTATTTT
CASSYQLYTDTQYF
>TRBV9|15|NA|TRBD1|TRBJ2-7
TGTGCCAGCAGCGCAACGGGACAGGGGGCCGAGGAGCAGTACTTC
CASSATGQGAEEQYF
>TRBV19|14|NA|NA|TRBJ2-1
TGTGCCAGTAGTATAGATGCCATCTACAATGAGCAGTTCTTC
CASSIDAIYNEQFF
>TRBV13|13|few|NA|TRBJ1-1
TGTGCCAGCAGCTCGATTGTGAACACTGAAGCTTTCTTT
CASSSIVNTEAFF
>TRBV23-1|16|NA|TRBD2|TRBJ2-1
TGCGCCAGCAGTCTCGTCCTAGCGGGCACCTACAATGAGCAGTTCTTC
CASSLVLAGTYNEQFF
>TRBV9|16|NA|TRBD1|TRBJ1-2
TGTGCCAGCAGCGTAGCAGGCCAGGGGGCTTCCTATGGCTACACCTTC
CASSVAGQGASYGYTF
>TRBV6-6|13|NA|NA|TRBJ1-1
TGTGCCAGCAGCCCCCTCTTGAACACTGAAGCTTTCTTT
CASSPLLNTEAFF
>TRBV27|14|NA|TRBD1|TRBJ2-5
TGTGCCAGCAGTCCTCGGACAGGGGGCTCGACCCAGTACTTC
CASSPRTGGSTQYF
>TRBV7-9|18|NA|TRBD2|TRBJ2-3
TGTGCCAGCAGCTCGGGACTAGCGGGAGTTTATGGCACAGATACGCAGTATTTT
CASSSGLAGVYGTDTQYF
>TRBV15|15|NA|NA|TRBJ2-7
TGTGCCACCAGCAGAGATTTGTCCGGAGCAGACGAGCAGTACTTC
CATSRDLSGADEQYF
>TRBV27|14|NA|NA|TRBJ2-3
TGTGCCAGCAGTTTAGATGGGCCCACAGATACGCAGTATTTT
CASSLDGPTDTQYF
>TRBV5-8|13|NA|NA|TRBJ2-7
TGTGCCAGCGCGCTTGCCGCCGATTTTACGAGTAGCTTC
CASALAADFTSSF
>TRBV6-5|13|once|NA|TRBJ2-1
TGTGCCAGCAGCCAAACTAGTATGAATGAGCAGTTCTTC
CASSQTSMNEQFF
>TRBV5-6|14|NA|TRBD1|TRBJ2-7
TGTGCCAGCAGCTTGGGGGACAGATTCTACGAGCAGTACTTC
CASSLGDRFYEQYF
>TRBV28|14|NA|TRBD1|TRBJ1-2
TGTGCCAGCAGTTTCTTGGGACAGGGTTTTGGCTACACCTTC
CASSFLGQGFGYTF
>TRBV16|13|NA|NA|TRBJ2-7
TGTGCCAGCAGCCACCCACGTTTCTACGAGCAGTACTTC
CASSHPRFYEQYF
>TRBV28|18|NA|NA|TRBJ2-7
TGTGCCAGCAGTTTATGGGGGATGGGCCCGGAGGCGGGCTACGAGCAGTACTTC
CASSLWGMGPEAGYEQYF
>TRBV27|13|NA|NA|TRBJ2-7
TGTGCCAACAGTTTGGGGGGCAGCTACGAGCAGTACTTC
CANSLGGSYEQYF
>TRBV4-2|15|NA|NA|TRBJ2-7
TGTGCCAGCAGCCAAGAACATTCTAGAGCCTACGAGCAGTACTTC
CASSQEHSRAYEQYF
>TRBV7-9|15|NA|TRBD1|TRBJ2-7
TGTGCCAGCAGTACAGGGGAAAACCCTTCCTACGAGCAGTACTTC
CASSTGENPSYEQYF
>TRBV5-1|16|NA|NA|TRBJ1-1
TGCGCCAGCAGCTTTGACCGGGGTTCCAGGAACACTGAAGCTTTCTTT
CASSFDRGSRNTEAFF
>TRBV27|14|NA|NA|TRBJ2-7
TGTGCCAGCAGTTTCTTCAGGGGGGCTTACGAGCAGTACTTC
CASSFFRGAYEQYF